This T cell receptor beta chain was obtained from a study of shared clonotypes between healthy human individuals. Naive CD8 isolation took CD45RO-negative cells positively selected for CCR7 and excluded terminally differentiated effector memory CD45RA+ cells. Study-wide results and limits: In having few donors, the study represented limited genetic and exposure-history diversity.

This clone showed up just a few times. What it recognizes is unknown. The CDR3 consists of 12 residues. Trimming shortened V by 4 bases and J by 4 bases, and 8 bases separated the two germline ends. Germline-derived CDR1 and CDR2 are SGHKS and YYEKEE (reference sequence). Clones were sequenced by immunoSEQ multiplex PCR, and TCRdb holds only the in-frame ones, with some missing. The data hold some 2.1 million clones, with approximately 95% observed a single time. Sequencing used naive CD8+ T cells sorted from blood. The sequence was obtained from a man aged 18 to 35 in good health. This chain links TRBV5-5 with TRBJ1-2; D not certain. CDR3 region: CASSHNSYGYTF. The CDR3 DNA reads TGTGCCAGCAGCCATAACTCCTATGGCTACACCTTC.